This TCR beta chain stems from a study of T cells in tumors after PD-1 blockade. Overall study context: During anti-PD-1 treatment, some patients continued daily vismodegib 150 mg. On average, peripheral blood gave approximately 120,000 TCR templates and some 37,000 unique clonotypes.

Template: tumor biopsy or peripheral blood genomic DNA, roughly 616-6,500 ng per sample. Remarks on this clone: The junction and the germline gene differ at one end; a read error may be behind it.

This table comes from immunoSEQ multiplex PCR, and its TCRdb copy is limited to in-frame clones, with some not included. The repertoire consists of 50,000 or so clones, with more than 70% occurring once and the leading ten covering about a sixth. Material: PBMCs, obtained before anti-PD-1 treatment. This TCR came from a human donor with basal cell carcinoma.

As DNA, the CDR3 is TGTGCCAGCAGCTTACCCGAGCGGATCTATGGCTACTCCTTC. Residues: CASSLPERIYGYSF. The V gene is TRBV7-2, the J gene TRBJ1-2, with D uncertain. Germline assignment: CDR1 SGHTA and CDR2 FQGNSA. The CDR3 length is 14 residues. The whole variable domain, remainder taken from reference TRBV7-2 and TRBJ1-2, is GAGVSQSPSNKVTEKGKDVELRCDPISGHTALYWYRQSLGQGLEFLIYFQGNSAPDKSGLPSDRFSAERTGGSVSTLTIQRTQQEDSAVYLCASSLPERIYGYSFGSGTRLTVV.